Listed here are 14 T cell receptor beta chains from one sample, sequenced in a study of T cell responses to AZD1222 COVID-19 vaccine. Produced via immunoSEQ multiplex PCR; TCRdb's table is partial and in-frame only. The repertoire consists of approximately 110,000 clones, with approximately 86% occurring once and the leading ten covering over 5%. This specimen consisted of peripheral blood, obtained on day 0 of AZD1222 vaccination. Source of these receptors: an adult in good health.

This chain uses TRBV9 with TRBJ1-1; TRBD1 might be the D (5 bases). This CDR3 is built from 15 residues. Trimming stripped 0 bases from V and 7 bases from J, with 16 bases between. Germline V lookup: CDR1 SGDLS, CDR2 YYNGEE. CDR3 sequence: CASSVGRGGYSEAFF. The CDR3 DNA is TGTGCCAGCAGCGTAGGGAGGGGAGGGTACAGTGAAGCTTTCTTT. The variable domain in full, with the rest retrieved from reference TRBV9 and TRBJ1-1, is DSGVTQTPKHLITATGQRVTLRCSPRSGDLSVYWYQQSLDQGLQFLIQYYNGEERAKGNILERFSAQQFPDLHSELNLSSLELGDSALYFCASSVGRGGYSEAFFGQGTRLTVV.

This rearrangement joins TRBV7-9 to TRBJ1-5; TRBD1 aligns across 10 bases. With 5 bases clipped from V and 5 bases from J, the junction kept 3 bases outside the gene matches. CDR1 is SEHNR and CDR2 is FQNEAQ in the germline V gene (reference sequence). The CDR3 contains 14 residues. The CDR3 is CASSRTGGDQPQHF. The CDR3 nucleotides read TGTGCCAGCAGCAGGACAGGGGGTGATCAGCCCCAGCATTTT. Supplemented by reference TRBV7-9 and TRBJ1-5, the full variable domain reads DTGVSQNPRHKITKRGQNVTFRCDPISEHNRLYWYRQTLGQGPEFLTYFQNEAQLEKSRLLSDRFSAERPKGSFSTLEIQRTEQGDSAMYLCASSRTGGDQPQHFGDGTRLSIL.

This sequence joins TRBV11-2 and TRBJ2-1, with D tentatively TRBD2 (6 bases). Deletions cut 5 bases from V and 1 base from J, with 15 bases between. This CDR3 has 16 amino acids. The germline CDR1 and CDR2 sequences are SGHAT and FQNNGV. DNA of the CDR3: TGTGCCAGCAGCCCCCTGAGCGGGCCTTCCTACAATGAGCAGTTCTTC. Translated, it gives CASSPLSGPSYNEQFF.

This chain uses TRBV10-3 with TRBJ1-2; 7 bases line up with TRBD1. V lost 10 bases to trimming and J lost 3 bases; unmatched junction nucleotides: 8. Germline loops: CDR1 ENHRY, CDR2 SYGVKD. The CDR3 length is 13 residues. Here the CDR3 reads CATADRDDYGYTF. The DNA for the CDR3 is TGTGCCACCGCCGACAGGGATGACTATGGCTACACCTTC.

The chain employs TRBV5-4 and TRBJ1-2; D gene uncertain. Deletions cut 0 bases from V and 8 bases from J, with 8 bases between. The CDR3 sequence is 12 residues long. Per the germline V gene, CDR1 is SGHNT and CDR2 is YYREEE (reference sequence). CDR3 bases: TGTGCCAGCAGCTTGGGGGGATTGGGCTACACCTTC. Protein: CASSLGGLGYTF. Based on the CDR3 plus reference TRBV5-4 and TRBJ1-2, the full variable domain is ETGVTQSPTHLIKTRGQQVTLRCSSQSGHNTVSWYQQALGQGPQFIFQYYREEENGRGNFPPRFSGLQFPNYSSELNVNALELDDSALYLCASSLGGLGYTFGSGTRLTVV.

The chain combines TRBV29-1 with TRBJ1-1, with D unresolved. The germline CDR1 and CDR2 sequences are SQVTM and ANQGSEA. The CDR3 is 12 amino acids. V lost 6 bases to trimming and J lost 6 bases, with 14 bases between them. In DNA, the CDR3 is TGCAGCGTCGACGCCTCTGGGGCTGAAGCTTTCTTT. The encoded protein is CSVDASGAEAFF.

The chain has TRBV7-9 and TRBJ2-7, with 7 bases aligning to TRBD1. Germline values: CDR1 SEHNR, CDR2 FQNEAQ (reference sequence). The CDR3 runs 14 residues. Germline trimming cut 4 bases from V and 2 bases from J; bases unmatched to any gene: 5. In nucleotides, the CDR3 is TGTGCCAGCAGCTCCGAGCAGGGGGCCTACGAGCAGTACTTC. Translating it yields CASSSEQGAYEQYF.

The rearrangement links TRBV18 to TRBJ2-7, with D tentatively TRBD1 (6 bases). The CDR3 sequence is 12 residues long. V shed 4 bases and J shed 4 bases, with 8 bases lying between them. Germline V gene data show CDR1 as KGHSH and CDR2 as LQKENI. This chain's CDR3 is CASSRTEYEQYF. The CDR3 region has the DNA TGTGCCAGCTCACGGACAGAATACGAGCAGTACTTC.

The gene calls are TRBV2 and TRBJ2-7; D is possibly TRBD2 (5 bases). Trimming took off 5 bases at V and 0 bases at J, with 11 bases between the two ends. In germline, CDR1 is SNHLY, CDR2 FYNNEI. The CDR3 has 14 residues. The CDR3 nucleotides are TGTGCCAGCAGTAAAGGACTGGGCTCCTACGAGCAGTACTTC. Translating it yields CASSKGLGSYEQYF.

The V and J genes are TRBV20-1 and TRBJ1-1, with D perhaps TRBD1 (5 bases). This CDR3 region has 14 residues. Germline CDR1 reads DFQATT; CDR2 reads SNEGSKA (reference sequence). V shed 3 bases and J shed 4 bases, with 15 bases lying between them. CDR3 loop: CSASRGASGTEAFF. As DNA, the CDR3 is TGCAGTGCTAGTAGAGGGGCATCGGGCACTGAAGCTTTCTTT.

The chain uses TRBV19 and TRBJ2-4; D may match TRBD1 or TRBD2 (6 bases each). Germline CDR1 is LNHDA and CDR2 is SQIVND (reference sequence). CDR3 length: 20 residues. The V gene lost 5 bases and the J gene lost 1 base, with 27 bases spanning the gap. The CDR3 here is CASSFGGPGGDIRAKNIQYF. The CDR3 DNA is TGTGCCAGTAGTTTTGGGGGCCCCGGGGGTGATATTAGGGCCAAAAACATTCAGTACTTC.

This chain joins TRBV3-1 (or the pseudogene TRBV3-2) and TRBJ1-2; no reliable D call. Germline CDR1 and CDR2: LGHDT and YNNKEL (reference sequence). The V end lost 2 bases, the J end lost 6 bases, and 10 bases lay between the germline ends. The CDR3 contains 13 residues. CDR3 amino acids: CASSQRQDHGYTF. CDR3 nucleotides: TGTGCCAGCAGCCAAAGGCAGGACCATGGCTACACCTTC.

This chain's CDR3 is CASSGQEFSGNTIYF. The CDR3 DNA sequence: TGTGCCAGCTCAGGACAGGAGTTCTCTGGAAACACCATATATTTT. The J gene is TRBJ1-3, the V gene TRBV18, with 7 bases matching TRBD1. With V trimmed by 5 bases and J by 0 bases, 4 bases remained unmatched. The CDR3 runs to 15 residues. Germline CDR1 reads KGHSH; CDR2 reads LQKENI.

The chain is built from TRBV5-6 and TRBJ2-2; D possibly matches TRBD1 or TRBD2 (5 bases each). V gave up 0 bases and J gave up 6 bases, with 21 bases separating them. Germline loops: CDR1 SGHDT, CDR2 YYEEEE. The CDR3 is made up of 18 amino acids. The CDR3: CASSLAGSQGLFSGELFF. CDR3 nucleotides: TGTGCCAGCAGCTTGGCGGGGTCGCAGGGTCTGTTCTCCGGGGAGCTGTTTTTT.